A single sample gave rise to the 14 T cell receptor beta chains below, sequenced in a study of CD8 T cells in ankylosing spondylitis. Study-wide results and limits: About 8 highly homologous variants made up a TCR beta motif, and this motif appeared characteristic of ankylosing spondylitis blood.

Which antigens these TCRs recognize remains unknown. TCRdb ran MiXCR on the 5' RACE reads and lists one entry per CDR3 protein. The sample holds some 200,000 distinct CDR3 sequences, 6% to 8.5% seen once. Sequencing input: blood, either unsorted or a sorted T cell fraction (not recorded which). Receptor source: a male donor with ankylosing spondylitis.

This clonotype was seen at least ten times. The chain recombines TRBV12-3 or TRBV12-4 with TRBJ1-6; 9 nucleotides line up with TRBD1. V lost 5 bases to trimming and J lost 7 bases; unmatched junction nucleotides: 9. The CDR3 is 16 amino acids. CDR3 bases: TGTGCCAGCAGTCCAACACTAGGACAGGGGAATTCACCCCTCCACTTT. It codes for CASSPTLGQGNSPLHF.

The sample holds many counts of this clonotype. This chain links TRBV19 with TRBJ2-7, with D hard to call. CDR1 and CDR2 (germline): LNHDA, SQIVND (reference sequence). This CDR3 region has 14 residues. The V end was cut by 3 bases, the J end by 5 bases, with 14 bases between. CDR3 in amino acids: CASSMIPITDEQYF. The DNA of the CDR3 is TGTGCCAGTAGTATGATACCCATTACGGACGAGCAGTACTTC.

This clonotype has ten or more counts. The chain couples TRBV12-3 or TRBV12-4 to TRBJ2-2; D unclear. V was pared by 2 bases and J by 0 bases, with 4 bases between. The CDR3 is 14 residues long. The CDR3 region has the DNA TGTGCCAGCAGTTTATGGGCGAACACCGGGGAGCTGTTTTTT. Encoded protein: CASSLWANTGELFF.

This clonotype appeared many times. This chain connects TRBV4-2 to TRBJ2-7, with D unresolved. The CDR3 is made up of 12 amino acids. Trimming took 4 bases from V and 6 from J, leaving 10 bases between them. Per the germline V gene, CDR1 is LGHNA and CDR2 is YNFKEQ. CDR3 coding DNA: TGTGCCAGCAGCCTAGACCGGGCCGAGCAGTACTTC. Translation gives CASSLDRAEQYF.

The rearrangement uses TRBV27 and TRBJ1-5, with D hard to call. Germline-derived CDR1 and CDR2 are MNHEY and SMNVEV (reference sequence). V was cut by 6 bases and J by 0 bases, with 3 bases left in between. The CDR3 runs to 12 residues. CDR3 nucleotide sequence: TGTGCCAGCAGGATTAGCAATCAGCCCCAGCATTTT. This gives the protein CASRISNQPQHF.

Many counts were recorded for this clonotype. The gene calls are TRBV29-1 and TRBJ2-3; TRBD2 is a possible D gene (7 bases). V was shortened by 3 bases and J by 2 bases, with 15 bases between the two germline ends. This CDR3 comprises 15 residues. The germline V gene has CDR1 SQVTM and CDR2 ANQGSEA. CDR3 sequence (DNA): TGCAGCGTTGAGGGGGGGACACAAGTCACAGATACGCAGTATTTT. This sequence encodes CSVEGGTQVTDTQYF.

In this sample, this clonotype turned up many times. J is TRBJ2-2 and V is TRBV29-1; perhaps D is TRBD1 or TRBD2 (5 bases each). Trimming removed 4 bases at V and 4 bases at J, with 13 bases between. This CDR3 spans 14 amino acids. CDR1 is SQVTM and CDR2 is ANQGSEA in the germline V gene. As DNA, the CDR3 is TGCAGCGTTGTCGGGACGGGACCCACCGGGGAGCTGTTTTTT. Translating it yields CSVVGTGPTGELFF.

This clonotype was seen ten or more times. The chain recombines TRBV5-1 with TRBJ2-7; TRBD1 matches 7 bases. The length of the CDR3 is 14 residues. Per germline, CDR1 SGHRS and CDR2 YFSETQ. V shed 4 bases and J 0 bases; nucleotides not matched to a gene: 4. The CDR3 nucleotides are TGCGCCAGCAGCCCGGACAGGACCTCCTACGAGCAGTACTTC. Its protein is CASSPDRTSYEQYF.

In this sample, this clonotype turned up many times. The gene calls are TRBV12-3 or TRBV12-4 and TRBJ2-2, with 8 bases aligning to TRBD2. The CDR3 consists of 13 residues. After removal of 4 bases from V and 6 bases from J, the junction contained 1 base not matched to a gene. The CDR3 sequence is CASSWGLAGELFF. The DNA of the CDR3 is TGTGCCAGCAGTTGGGGACTAGCCGGGGAGCTGTTTTTT.

This clonotype was seen many times. The genes are TRBV20-1 and TRBJ2-7; tentative D call: TRBD2 (5 bases). Trimming stripped 6 bases from V and 4 bases from J, with 19 bases between. The germline V gene has CDR1 DFQATT and CDR2 SNEGSKA (reference sequence). The CDR3 runs to 14 residues. The CDR3 bases are TGCAGTGCCCCAACCACCGGGATTTCATACGAGCAGTACTTC. Translation gives CSAPTTGISYEQYF.

V usage is TRBV4-3 and J usage is TRBJ1-5; 9 bases fit TRBD1. Per the germline V gene, CDR1 is LGHNA and CDR2 is YSLEER. The CDR3 length is 16 residues. With V trimmed by 2 bases and J by 5 bases, 7 bases remained unmatched. CDR3 DNA sequence: TGCGCCAGCAGCCAATCATGGACAGGGGAGGATCAGCCCCAGCATTTT. This codes for CASSQSWTGEDQPQHF.

This clonotype was seen repeatedly, ten times or more. The CDR3 is CASSQFSGQPYNEQFF. CDR3 nucleotides: TGTGCCAGCAGCCAGTTTAGCGGACAGCCCTACAATGAGCAGTTCTTC. J is TRBJ2-1 and V is TRBV14; tentatively, D is TRBD1 or TRBD2 (6 bases each). The CDR3 has 16 amino acids. Trimming removed 3 bases at V and 2 bases at J, with 14 bases between. Germline V gene data show CDR1 as SGHDN and CDR2 as FVKESK.

This clonotype was seen many times. The CDR3 loop is CASSLTRGSYGYTF. The CDR3 region has the DNA TGTGCCAGCAGCTTAACACGGGGGAGCTATGGCTACACCTTC. The chain is built from TRBV7-8 and TRBJ1-2, with D tentatively TRBD1 (5 bases). Trimming pared 2 bases from V and 4 bases from J, leaving 11 bases between. From germline, CDR1 is SGHVS and CDR2 FQNEAQ. This CDR3 is 14 amino acids long.

In its sample, this clonotype was seen a few times. The chain recombines TRBV25-1 with TRBJ1-1; D might be TRBD1 (5 bases). The CDR3 is made up of 13 amino acids. Germline V gives CDR1 MGHDK, CDR2 SYGVNS. The V end lost 6 bases, the J end lost 4 bases, and 12 bases lay between the germline ends. For the CDR3, the DNA is TGTGCCAGCAGGGACAATAGGGGCACTGAAGCTTTCTTT. It translates to CASRDNRGTEAFF.